This entry lists 27 T cell receptor beta chains sequenced from one sample in a study of breast tumors, draining lymph nodes, adjacent tissues. MiXCR, applied by TCRdb to the multiplex PCR reads, yields one record per CDR3 protein. The sample includes tens of thousands of distinct CDR3 sequences, roughly 59% seen only once; the top ten take approximately 18%. The sample consisted of breast tumor tissue. The receptors were gathered from a female donor with breast cancer. Some clones in this sample may be carry-over from other donors' samples.

This clonotype was counted at least ten times. The CDR3 DNA reads as TGTGCCAGCAGCGCGGGTTGGGGATCCTCTGGAAACACCATATATTTT. Translation: CASSAGWGSSGNTIYF. The rearrangement uses TRBV9 and TRBJ1-3; D ambiguous. There are 16 residues in the CDR3. Germline CDR1 reads SGDLS; CDR2 reads YYNGEE. V lost 3 bases to trimming and J lost 0 bases, with 13 bases between them. Filled out from reference TRBV9 and TRBJ1-3, the complete variable domain reads DSGVTQTPKHLITATGQRVTLRCSPRSGDLSVYWYQQSLDQGLQFLIQYYNGEERAKGNILERFSAQQFPDLHSELNLSSLELGDSALYFCASSAGWGSSGNTIYFGEGSWLTVV.

J is TRBJ1-6 and V is TRBV29-1; 7 nucleotides agree with TRBD1. Trimming at V came to 6 bases and at J to 14 bases, leaving 10 bases not matched to a gene. The length of the CDR3 is 12 residues. Germline loops: CDR1 SQVTM, CDR2 ANQGSEA. In DNA, the CDR3 is TGCAGCGTGCAACTGACAGGGAATACCCTCCACTTT. Its protein product is CSVQLTGNTLHF.

In this sample, this clonotype turned up many times. V and J are TRBV7-8 and TRBJ1-5, with 7 bases matching TRBD1. V was clipped by 5 bases and J by 6 bases; unmatched bases: 4. From germline, CDR1 is SGHVS and CDR2 FQNEAQ. The CDR3 sequence is 13 residues long. In nucleotides, the CDR3 is TGTGCCAGCAGCCAGCAGGGGGGTCAGCCCCAGCATTTT. Its translation: CASSQQGGQPQHF.

The chain combines TRBV4-2 with TRBJ2-7; D tentatively reads TRBD1 or TRBD2 (8 bases each). The V gene lost 1 base and the J gene lost 4 bases, with 20 bases spanning the gap. Germline V gene lookup returns CDR1 LGHNA and CDR2 YNFKEQ. The CDR3 extends over 17 amino acids. In DNA, the CDR3 is TGTGCCAGCAGCCAAGGGCGGGAGGCAGGGGGCGGTTACGAGCAGTACTTC. As protein: CASSQGREAGGGYEQYF.

This clonotype came up many times. A much larger clone differs from this one at a single base, so this may be a read error. This likely comes from a read error, as the CDR3 has no conserved phenylalanine or tryptophan at its end. J is TRBJ2-5 and V is TRBV29-1; 10 bases match TRBD2. The CDR3 has 18 amino acids. Losses at the gene ends were 4 bases for V and 4 bases for J; bases not matched to a gene: 18. Germline CDR1 SQVTM, CDR2 ANQGSEA. The CDR3 nucleotides read TGCAGCGTTGGCCCTGGGGGGACTAGCGCGGGGTGGGGAGAGACCCAGTACCTC. The encoded protein is CSVGPGGTSAGWGETQYL.

This clonotype has only one observation. This CDR3 reads CASSRQASPTSGNTIYF. The DNA for the CDR3 is TGTGCCAGCAGCCGACAGGCGTCCCCCACCTCTGGAAACACCATATATTTT. The chain joins TRBV12-3 or TRBV12-4 to TRBJ1-3; D possibly corresponds to TRBD1 (6 bases). V lost 6 bases to trimming and J lost 0 bases, with 18 bases between them. The CDR3 sequence is 17 residues long.

This clonotype was picked up many times. The V gene is TRBV4-1, the J gene TRBJ2-5, with 8 bases aligning to TRBD2. The CDR3 spans 15 residues. Germline CDR1 MGHRA, CDR2 YSYEKL. V was clipped by 6 bases and J by 4 bases; unmatched bases: 10. Here the CDR3 DNA reads TGCGCCAGCAGTTCAACCGGGACTAGTAGAGAGACCCAGTACTTC. Translating it yields CASSSTGTSRETQYF.

This chain links TRBV19 with TRBJ2-3, with 14 nucleotides matching TRBD2. Germline V gene data show CDR1 as LNHDA and CDR2 as SQIVND (reference sequence). CDR3 length: 16 residues. The J segment lost 4 bases and the V segment lost 5 bases, leaving 5 bases of the junction unmatched. CDR3 coding DNA: TGTGCCAGTAGTTTCGGGACTAGCGGGAGACCAGATACGCAGTATTTT. It is translated as CASSFGTSGRPDTQYF.

This clonotype occurred many times. A clone one base away is much larger, so this may be a read error. The rearrangement links TRBV20-1 to TRBJ2-1; TRBD2 matches 10 bases. The CDR3 runs to 14 residues. After removal of 6 bases from V and 9 bases from J, the junction contained 11 bases not matched to a gene. Germline CDR1 DFQATT, CDR2 SNEGSKA (reference sequence). In DNA, the CDR3 is TGCAGTGCCCTACCGGGACTAGCGTCCACTGAGCAGTTCTTC. It yields the protein CSALPGLASTEQFF.

A note on this clonotype: Sequence at one end of the junction differs from germline and may be a read error. This chain links TRBV9 with TRBJ1-6; D ambiguous. The CDR3 spans 16 residues. The germline V gene has CDR1 SGDLS and CDR2 YYNGEE. This chain's CDR3 is CASSVGGNSYNSPLRF. The CDR3 region has the DNA TGTGCCAGCAGCGTAGGGGGAAATTCCTATAATTCACCCCTCCGCTTT. The complete variable domain, with remaining parts taken from reference TRBV9 and TRBJ1-6, reads DSGVTQTPKHLITATGQRVTLRCSPRSGDLSVYWYQQSLDQGLQFLIQYYNGEERAKGNILERFSAQQFPDLHSELNLSSLELGDSALYFCASSVGGNSYNSPLRFGNGTRLTVT.

This clonotype was seen a few times. The chain joins TRBV4-1 to TRBJ2-3; TRBD2 matches at 15 bases. The CDR3 has 21 amino acids. V lost 0 bases, J lost 2 bases, and 12 bases stayed unmatched. The V gene's germline CDR1 is MGHRA and CDR2 YSYEKL. CDR3 sequence (DNA): TGCGCCAGCAGCCAAGATCCACCGGGACTAGCGGGGGGCCGAATCACAGATACGCAGTATTTT. Translated: CASSQDPPGLAGGRITDTQYF.

Worth noting for this clonotype: A much larger clonotype is one base distant, so this may be a read error. This sequence joins TRBV11-1 and TRBJ2-5; D is perhaps TRBD2 (6 bases). The ends were cut back, 4 bases at V and 7 bases at J, with 16 bases in the middle. This CDR3 is 14 amino acids long. The germline gives CDR1 SGHAT, CDR2 FQDESV (reference sequence). CDR3 amino acids: CASSSRLVPGTQYF. The CDR3 region has the DNA TGTGCCAGCAGCTCGAGACTAGTCCCAGGGACCCAGTACTTC.

A note on this clonotype: A much larger clone is a single base away; this may be a read error. The CDR3 nucleotides read TGTGCCAGCAGCTTAGATTTGAGGGCGGGCCGGAATACGCAGTATTTT. Protein product: CASSLDLRAGRNTQYF. V is TRBV11-2 and J is TRBJ2-3, with D perhaps matching TRBD2 (5 bases). Germline CDR1 SGHAT, CDR2 FQNNGV. The V end was cut by 0 bases, the J end by 7 bases, with 17 bases between. The CDR3 has 16 amino acids.

This rearrangement joins TRBV25-1 to TRBJ1-6; 7 bases map to TRBD1. CDR3 length equals 15 residues. Germline values: CDR1 MGHDK, CDR2 SYGVNS. V lost 5 bases, J lost 10 bases, and 11 bases stayed unmatched. This chain's CDR3 is CASSSQQGRGSPLHF. CDR3 bases: TGTGCCAGCAGTTCCCAACAGGGGCGCGGATCACCCCTCCACTTT.

In its sample, this clonotype was seen many times. This chain uses TRBV30 with TRBJ1-2, with TRBD1 matching over 9 bases. CDR3 length equals 14 residues. J gave up 2 bases and V 3 bases, and 4 bases lay outside the gene matches. Germline V gives CDR1 GTSNPN, CDR2 SVGIG (reference sequence). CDR3 sequence (DNA): TGTGCCTGGAGCCGGACAGGGGTAAACTATGGCTACACCTTC. Amino acids: CAWSRTGVNYGYTF.

The V call is TRBV11-2, the J call TRBJ1-4, with D hard to call. The V end was cut by 1 base, the J end by 8 bases, with 11 bases between. CDR3 length: 14 amino acids. Germline V gene lookup returns CDR1 SGHAT and CDR2 FQNNGV. In DNA form, the CDR3 reads TGTGCCAGCAGCTTAGTGGGATTTTCCGAAAAACTGTTTTTT. Its protein product is CASSLVGFSEKLFF.

At least ten counts were recorded for this clonotype. This chain joins TRBV9 and TRBJ1-2; 10 bases fit TRBD1. Looked up from germline, CDR1 is SGDLS and CDR2 is YYNGEE. The CDR3 runs 14 residues. V was clipped by 0 bases and J by 8 bases; unmatched bases: 4. The CDR3 reads CASSVGQGALGYTF. The CDR3 DNA reads TGTGCCAGCAGCGTAGGACAGGGGGCTTTAGGCTACACCTTC.

A few counts support this clonotype. J is TRBJ1-2 and V is TRBV12-3 or TRBV12-4; D might be TRBD1 (5 bases). The CDR3 is 14 residues long. The V end was cut by 6 bases, the J end by 4 bases, with 15 bases between. The CDR3 loop reads CASSPLTVFYGYTF. DNA for the CDR3: TGTGCCAGCAGCCCCTTGACAGTATTCTATGGCTACACCTTC.

As to this clonotype: Without the conserved terminal phenylalanine or tryptophan, this CDR3 likely stems from a read error. The DNA is omitted, as the CDR3 cannot be located on it reliably, and the CDR3 follows TCRdb's listing. The chain is built from TRBV5-6 and TRBJ1-3; the table's D gene call, TRBD1, was not cross checked with the DNA. The CDR3 is 8 amino acids in total, end residues counted. Germline CDR1 and CDR2: SGHDT and YYEEEE. CDR3 loop: CASSRFGQ.

This clonotype has a count of ten or more. The chain recombines TRBV20-1 with TRBJ2-7; tentative D call: TRBD1 (5 bases). The CDR3 sequence is 11 residues long. Germline CDR1 and CDR2: DFQATT and SNEGSKA (reference sequence). Trimming stripped 6 bases from V and 7 bases from J, with 13 bases between. CDR3: CSADSVAEQYF. CDR3 nucleotides: TGCAGTGCCGACAGTGTCGCAGAGCAGTACTTC.

The count of this clonotype is one. The gene calls are TRBV20-1 and TRBJ2-4; D possibly corresponds to TRBD1 (7 bases). The CDR3 runs 13 residues. Trimming pared 2 bases from V and 3 bases from J, leaving 8 bases between. Germline loops: CDR1 DFQATT, CDR2 SNEGSKA (reference sequence). CDR3 DNA: TGCAGTGCTAGACAGGGGGGCAAAAACATTCAGTACTTC. It is translated as CSARQGGKNIQYF.

V gene TRBV5-1 combines with J gene TRBJ2-7; the D is unclear. The CDR3 runs to 13 residues. CDR1 is SGHRS and CDR2 is YFSETQ in the germline V gene. V lost 0 bases and J 0 bases, leaving 4 bases between the germline ends. The CDR3 region is CASSLEGSYEQYF. The CDR3 DNA is TGCGCCAGCAGCTTGGAGGGCTCCTACGAGCAGTACTTC.

This chain joins TRBV15 and TRBJ2-3; the D is unclear. Germline V CDR1 and CDR2: LNHNV, YYDKDF (reference sequence). Between the trimmed V and J ends, which lost 4 bases and 4 bases, there was a span of 18 bases. The CDR3 contains 16 residues. The CDR3 DNA is TGTGCCACCAGCACGCGACTGCCACTTTTTTCAGATACGCAGTATTTT. Translated: CATSTRLPLFSDTQYF.

V usage is TRBV7-9 and J usage is TRBJ2-3; D is undetermined. Trimming pared 2 bases from V and 0 bases from J, leaving 6 bases between. Germline CDR1 reads SEHNR; CDR2 reads FQNEAQ (reference sequence). The CDR3 spans 14 residues. This CDR3 reads CASSLSQSTDTQYF. CDR3 sequence (DNA): TGTGCCAGCAGCTTATCGCAAAGCACAGATACGCAGTATTTT.

The chain links TRBV18 to TRBJ1-1, with unresolved D. CDR3 length: 15 amino acids. V lost 2 bases and J 5 bases, leaving 15 bases between the germline ends. Germline values: CDR1 KGHSH, CDR2 LQKENI. This chain's CDR3 is CASSPIARQSTEAFF. The CDR3 DNA reads TGTGCCAGCTCACCAATCGCCAGACAAAGTACTGAAGCTTTCTTT.

In its sample, this clonotype was seen many times. The rearrangement joins TRBV7-2 to TRBJ1-4; possibly TRBD1 for D (6 bases). This CDR3 is built from 15 residues. Per germline, CDR1 SGHTA and CDR2 FQGNSA. V lost 5 bases to trimming and J lost 6 bases, with 16 bases between them. CDR3 DNA: TGTGCCAGCAGCCCCCGAAGGGGGAAGGATGAAAAACTGTTTTTT. Translated, it gives CASSPRRGKDEKLFF. Drawing the rest from reference TRBV7-2 and TRBJ1-4, the complete variable domain is GAGVSQSPSNKVTEKGKDVELRCDPISGHTALYWYRQSLGQGLEFLIYFQGNSAPDKSGLPSDRFSAERTGGSVSTLTIQRTQQEDSAVYLCASSPRRGKDEKLFFGSGTQLSVL.

This sequence joins TRBV6-6 and TRBJ1-4, with D maybe TRBD1 (6 bases). Between the trimmed V and J ends, which lost 6 bases and 0 bases, there was a span of 11 bases. The CDR3 runs to 15 residues. Germline V lookup: CDR1 MNHNY, CDR2 SVGAGI (reference sequence). Here the CDR3 reads CASSRGTTTNEKLFF. The CDR3 DNA reads TGTGCCAGCAGCCGCGGGACAACAACTAATGAAAAACTGTTTTTT.